The clone carrying this T cell receptor (beta chain) was detected only a few times. What it binds is not known. These gene names are mouse names. Read sequence stops 1 residue before the CDR3 end, and the germline J gene provides the missing end. Sample time point: mouse harvest day 7 after allogeneic transplant. Each mouse received 10^7 T-cell-depleted marrow cells plus 10^6 splenic CD5+ T cells by tail vein. B6 (H2b) cells into BALB/c (H2d) mice; tissues taken at day 7 or 14. The sample belongs to a study of tissue T cells after allogeneic stem cell transplantation. TCRdb keeps only in-frame clones here, not all; method: immunoSEQ multiplex PCR. The data hold 4,800 or so clones, with 45% to 55% observed a single time. Germline V lookup: CDR1 LGHNA, CDR2 YSYQKL. Trimming cost V 2 bases and J 2 bases; bases outside gene matches: 2. This CDR3 spans 15 amino acids. Whole-study results and caveats: In patients and mice, blood and spleen missed much of tissue repertoire. Across patients, clones rarely overlapped, yet motif clusters were shared tissue-specifically. Alloreactivity or antigen specificity of tissue TCRs was not determined; some clones might be host cells.

This sequence was found in a female BALB/c mouse given C57BL/6 T cells with graft-versus-host disease after an allogeneic hematopoietic cell transplant. The specimen was gut tissue. V and J are TRBV2 and TRBJ2-1; 8 bases agree with TRBD2. The CDR3 sequence: CASSQMGGDYAEQFF. The CDR3 bases that were read are TGTGCCAGCAGCCAAATGGGGGGGGACTATGCTGAGCAGTTC.